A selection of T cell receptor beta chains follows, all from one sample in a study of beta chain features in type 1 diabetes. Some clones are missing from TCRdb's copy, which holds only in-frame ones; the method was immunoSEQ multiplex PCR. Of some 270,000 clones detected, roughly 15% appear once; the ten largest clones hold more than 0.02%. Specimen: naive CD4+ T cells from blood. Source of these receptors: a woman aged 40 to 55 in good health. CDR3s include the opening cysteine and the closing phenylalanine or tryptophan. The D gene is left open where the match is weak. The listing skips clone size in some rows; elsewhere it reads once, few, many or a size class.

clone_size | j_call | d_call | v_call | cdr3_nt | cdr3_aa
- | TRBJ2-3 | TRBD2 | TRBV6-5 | TGTGCCAGCAGGAACCGGGGGGGCCCGACAGATACGCAGTATTTT | CASRNRGGPTDTQYF
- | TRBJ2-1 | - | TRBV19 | TGTGCCAGTAGGATCGACAGAGACAATGAGCAGTTCTTC | CASRIDRDNEQFF
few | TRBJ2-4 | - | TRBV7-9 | TGTGCCAGCAGCCTAAGGGGCGGACAGAACATTCAGTACTTC | CASSLRGGQNIQYF
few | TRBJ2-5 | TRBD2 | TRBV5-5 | TGTGCCAGCAGCCCGGGACTAGGATCGTACCAAGAGACCCAGTACTTC | CASSPGLGSYQETQYF
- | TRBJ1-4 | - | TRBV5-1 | TGCGCCAGCTGTTCCCTTGACATACTTAATGAAAAACTGTTTTTT | CASCSLDILNEKLFF
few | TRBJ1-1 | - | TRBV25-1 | TGTGCCAGCAGTGCCCTGACTCTGAACACTGAAGCTTTCTTT | CASSALTLNTEAFF
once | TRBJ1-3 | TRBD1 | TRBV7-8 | TGTGCCAGCAGCGGACAGGGCCTATTCTCTGGAAACACCATATATTTT | CASSGQGLFSGNTIYF
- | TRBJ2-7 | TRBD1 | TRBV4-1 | TGCGCCAGCAGCCAAAGAATGGCTGGTAGGACAGGGCAAAACTACGAGCAGTACTTC | CASSQRMAGRTGQNYEQYF
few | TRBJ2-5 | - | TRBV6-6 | TGTGCCAGCAGTTACTCTCCGGTGGAGACCCAGTACTTC | CASSYSPVETQYF
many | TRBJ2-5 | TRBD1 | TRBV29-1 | TGCAGCGTTGCCGGACAGGACCAAGAGACCCAGTACTTC | CSVAGQDQETQYF
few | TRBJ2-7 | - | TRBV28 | TGTGCCAGCAGTTTTACCCCCTCCTGGGAGCCGATCTACGAGCAGTACTTC | CASSFTPSWEPIYEQYF
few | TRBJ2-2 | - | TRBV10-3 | TGTGCCATCAAGTCAGAGGCGGTCACCGGGGAGCTGTTTTTT | CAIKSEAVTGELFF
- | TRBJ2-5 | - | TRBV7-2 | TGTGCCAGCAGCTTCGTGGAGACCCAGTACTTC | CASSFVETQYF